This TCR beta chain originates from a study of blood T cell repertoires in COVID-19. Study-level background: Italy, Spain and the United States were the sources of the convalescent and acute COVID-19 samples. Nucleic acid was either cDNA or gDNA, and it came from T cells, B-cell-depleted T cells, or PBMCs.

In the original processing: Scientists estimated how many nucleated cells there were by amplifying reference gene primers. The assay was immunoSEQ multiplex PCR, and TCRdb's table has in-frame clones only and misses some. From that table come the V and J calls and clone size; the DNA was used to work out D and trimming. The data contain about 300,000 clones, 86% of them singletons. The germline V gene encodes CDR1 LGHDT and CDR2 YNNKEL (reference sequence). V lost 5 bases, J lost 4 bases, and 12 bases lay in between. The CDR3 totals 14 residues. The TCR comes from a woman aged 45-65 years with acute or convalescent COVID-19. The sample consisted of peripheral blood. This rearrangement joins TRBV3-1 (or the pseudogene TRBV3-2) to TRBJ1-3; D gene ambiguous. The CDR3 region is CASSGGEAGNTIYF. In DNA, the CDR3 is TGTGCCAGCAGCGGCGGGGAAGCAGGAAACACCATATATTTT.